Listed here are 8 T cell receptor beta chains from one sample, sequenced in a study of T cell responses to AZD1222 COVID-19 vaccine. Clones were read by immunoSEQ multiplex PCR, and TCRdb kept only the in-frame ones, dropping some. The data hold about 84,000 clones, with roughly 88% observed a single time. The material sequenced was peripheral blood, taken 28 days after the second AZD1222 dose. Receptors originate from an adult who received the AZD1222 COVID-19 vaccine.

The chain carries TRBV28 and TRBJ1-1; no definite D call. The V gene's germline CDR1 is MDHEN and CDR2 SYDVKM. The CDR3 has 14 amino acids. With 2 bases removed from V and 1 base from J, the gap between germline ends came to 8 bases. The CDR3 bases are TGTGCCAGCAGTTTACTTTCCGGGAACACTGAAGCTTTCTTT. Its translation is CASSLLSGNTEAFF. Looking up the rest from reference TRBV28 and TRBJ1-1 gives the full variable domain: DVKVTQSSRYLVKRTGEKVFLECVQDMDHENMFWYRQDPGLGLRLIYFSYDVKMKEKGDIPEGYSVSREKKERFSLILESASTNQTSMYLCASSLLSGNTEAFFGQGTRLTVV.

V gene TRBV10-3 combines with J gene TRBJ2-2, with a possible D match to TRBD2 (6 bases). Trimming shortened V by 5 bases and J by 1 base, and 11 bases separated the two germline ends. Germline V CDR1 and CDR2: ENHRY, SYGVKD. The CDR3 is 15 residues long. The DNA of the CDR3 is TGTGCCATCAGTCCCGGGGGTTGGAACACCGGGGAGCTGTTTTTT. This gives the protein CAISPGGWNTGELFF.

The chain couples TRBV7-2 to TRBJ2-1; D unclear. The CDR3 spans 15 residues. The ends were cut back, 2 bases at V and 7 bases at J, with 15 bases in the middle. Germline CDR1 and CDR2: SGHTA and FQGNSA. CDR3 amino acids: CASSLSSDLINEQFF. The DNA of the CDR3 is TGTGCCAGCAGCTTAAGCTCCGACCTGATAAATGAGCAGTTCTTC.

The genes are TRBV6-5 and TRBJ2-5, with TRBD1 matching 12 bases. Germline values: CDR1 MNHEY, CDR2 SVGAGI. With 0 bases clipped from V and 6 bases from J, the junction kept 5 bases outside the gene matches. This CDR3 spans 16 amino acids. The CDR3 loop reads CASSYSGQGAKKTQYF. The CDR3 nucleotides read TGTGCCAGCAGTTACTCGGGACAGGGGGCGAAGAAGACCCAGTACTTC.

The chain has TRBV9 and TRBJ2-1; D uncertain. Trimming removed 0 bases from V and 5 bases from J, with 9 bases in between. Looked up from germline, CDR1 is SGDLS and CDR2 is YYNGEE. CDR3 length: 14 residues. CDR3 in DNA: TGTGCCAGCAGCGTAGAACCCAAAAACAATGAGCAGTTCTTC. It specifies CASSVEPKNNEQFF.

The V call is TRBV18, the J call TRBJ2-2; 9 bases fit TRBD2. J gave up 5 bases and V 2 bases, and 6 bases lay outside the gene matches. The CDR3 length is 16 residues. Germline V gene lookup returns CDR1 KGHSH and CDR2 LQKENI. CDR3 sequence reads: CASSPIAGAVTGELFF. DNA of the CDR3: TGTGCCAGCTCACCAATAGCGGGGGCCGTTACCGGGGAGCTGTTTTTT.

This clone occurred once. This chain uses TRBV18 with TRBJ1-6; D is unclear. The CDR3 is 15 amino acids. Looked up from germline, CDR1 is KGHSH and CDR2 is LQKENI. The V and J ends lost 1 base and 5 bases respectively, with 9 bases between them. CDR3 sequence reads: CASSPLGTNNSPLHF. The CDR3 bases are TGTGCCAGCTCACCACTCGGCACCAATAATTCACCCCTCCACTTT.

V is TRBV27 and J is TRBJ2-7, with D tentatively TRBD2 (6 bases). The CDR3 runs 15 residues. The V and J ends lost 0 bases and 9 bases respectively, with 18 bases between them. Germline V gene data show CDR1 as MNHEY and CDR2 as SMNVEV (reference sequence). The CDR3 spells CASSLSLGSGGWQYF. CDR3 DNA: TGTGCCAGCAGTTTATCGTTGGGTAGCGGCGGTTGGCAGTACTTC.